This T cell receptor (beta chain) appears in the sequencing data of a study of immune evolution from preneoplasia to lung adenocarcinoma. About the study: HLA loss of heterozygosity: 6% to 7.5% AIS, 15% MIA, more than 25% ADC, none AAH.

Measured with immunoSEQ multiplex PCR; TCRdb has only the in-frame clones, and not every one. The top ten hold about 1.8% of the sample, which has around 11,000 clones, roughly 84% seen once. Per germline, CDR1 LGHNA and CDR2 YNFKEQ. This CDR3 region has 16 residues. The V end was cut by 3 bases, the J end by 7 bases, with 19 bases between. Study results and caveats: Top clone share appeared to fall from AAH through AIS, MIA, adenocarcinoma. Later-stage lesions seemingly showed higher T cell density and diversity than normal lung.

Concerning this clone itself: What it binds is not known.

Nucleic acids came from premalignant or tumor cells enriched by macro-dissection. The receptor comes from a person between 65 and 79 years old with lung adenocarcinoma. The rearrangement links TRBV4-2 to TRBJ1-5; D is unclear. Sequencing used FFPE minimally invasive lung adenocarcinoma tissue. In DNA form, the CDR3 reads TGTGCCAGCAGCCAGGCCGAAGGAGCATATCGACAGCCCCAGCATTTT. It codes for CASSQAEGAYRQPQHF.